These T cell receptor beta chains were read from a single sample in a study of neurological immune-mediated disorders. TCRdb reprocessed the 5' RACE reads via MiXCR and lists one record per CDR3 protein. The sample lists roughly 30,000 distinct CDR3 sequences; 4.5% to 7% were seen once. Sequenced sample: CD4+ T cells from blood. Source of these receptors: a woman aged 45-59 years in good health. Each CDR3 is given without its conserved first and last residue.

V gene	J gene	CDR3 protein
TRBV3-1	TRBJ1-1	ASSQGAAALGAEAF
TRBV5-6	TRBJ1-1	ASSLVQSRPEAF
TRBV20-1	TRBJ1-1	SANSPVGQPNTEAF
TRBV27	TRBJ2-7	ASKRTGSYEQY
TRBV20-1	TRBJ1-4	SVQGENEKLF
TRBV6-5	TRBJ2-3	ASKRQWTDTQY
TRBV12-3/TRBV12-4	TRBJ2-7	ASSPFSGGALEQY
TRBV28	TRBJ2-7	ASSLGLSYEQY
TRBV7-2	TRBJ2-5	ASSLFREGRETQY
TRBV20-1	TRBJ2-7	SAESRDRSYEQY
TRBV28	TRBJ1-1	ASISTGTEAF
TRBV6-6	TRBJ1-2	ASSYRGDGYT
TRBV12-3/TRBV12-4	TRBJ2-3	ASSLGPRADTQY
TRBV7-9	TRBJ2-3	ASRMDTQY
TRBV12-3/TRBV12-4	TRBJ2-1	ASSLDGETDEQF
TRBV9	TRBJ1-6	ASSVTATNNSPLH
TRBV5-1	TRBJ1-6	ASSLMEGANSPLH
TRBV5-1	TRBJ2-1	ASSLATGQGFGSYNEQF
TRBV6-5	TRBJ2-3	ASSPGGLRTDTQY
TRBV5-6	TRBJ1-1	ASSSGPNTEAF
TRBV20-1	TRBJ2-5	SASLGGQETQY
TRBV6-1	TRBJ1-2	ASSERLGRNYGYT
TRBV20-1	TRBJ1-5	SASRDLSNQPQH
TRBV20-1	TRBJ2-7	SARSHRGHEQY
TRBV12-3/TRBV12-4	TRBJ2-1	ASKLFGAGDEQF
TRBV5-1	TRBJ2-1	ASSFLRPNDEQF
TRBV5-6	TRBJ1-1	SSSLGDRDEAF
TRBV4-1	TRBJ1-5	ASSQDASGSLRAQH
TRBV28	TRBJ2-3	ASSLPGARTDTQY
TRBV30	TRBJ1-5	AWSVQVGQPQH
TRBV27	TRBJ2-1	ASSGLAGSHNEQF
TRBV5-1	TRBJ2-7	ASSLTGTGGSYEQY
TRBV5-1	TRBJ1-1	ASSFQFSNTEAF
TRBV5-1	TRBJ2-2	ASSLYRELAGELF
TRBV7-9	TRBJ1-5	ASSLGRDQPQH
TRBV10-3	TRBJ1-1	AISGTGDTEAF
TRBV2	TRBJ1-5	ASSRLRNQPQH
TRBV2	TRBJ1-5	ASSEVQGSQPQH
TRBV7-3	TRBJ1-1	ASSLPGKGEAF
TRBV7-2	TRBJ2-7	ASSQQDVSYEQY
TRBV19	TRBJ1-4	ASSIWTATNEKLF
TRBV25-1	TRBJ2-3	ASSEWSGHRTDTQY
TRBV2	TRBJ2-7	ASSWDRRSHEQY
TRBV29-1	TRBJ2-7	SVEDRGYEQY
TRBV21-1	TRBJ1-4	ASTEWTSGEKLF
TRBV4-3	TRBJ2-2	ASSPRGVGGGSTGELF
TRBV29-1	TRBJ2-2	SVFRGGAIGELF
TRBV12-3/TRBV12-4	TRBJ1-2	ASSPPLYPSYGYT
TRBV13	TRBJ2-3	ASSLFAPGGTDTQY
TRBV28	TRBJ1-6	ASSGSTGALSYNSPLH
TRBV29-1	TRBJ2-2	SAGGLNTGELF
TRBV20-1	TRBJ1-1	SASPRGALVEAF
TRBV14	TRBJ2-5	ASSKLREQETQY